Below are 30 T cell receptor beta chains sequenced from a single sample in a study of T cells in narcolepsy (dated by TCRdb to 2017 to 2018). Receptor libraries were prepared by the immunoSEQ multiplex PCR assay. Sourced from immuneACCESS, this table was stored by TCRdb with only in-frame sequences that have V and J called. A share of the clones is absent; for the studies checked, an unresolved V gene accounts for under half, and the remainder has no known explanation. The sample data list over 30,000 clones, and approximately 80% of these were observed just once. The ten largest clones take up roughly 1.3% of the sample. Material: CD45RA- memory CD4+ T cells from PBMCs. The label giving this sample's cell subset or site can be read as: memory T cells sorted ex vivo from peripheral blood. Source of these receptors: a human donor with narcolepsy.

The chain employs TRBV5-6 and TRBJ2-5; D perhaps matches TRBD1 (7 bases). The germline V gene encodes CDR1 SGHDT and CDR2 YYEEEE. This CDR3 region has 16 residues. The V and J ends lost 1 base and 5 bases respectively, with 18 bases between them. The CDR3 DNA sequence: TGTGCCAGCAGCTTGTTGGGCAGGGGGGCACAGGAGACCCAGTACTTC. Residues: CASSLLGRGAQETQYF.

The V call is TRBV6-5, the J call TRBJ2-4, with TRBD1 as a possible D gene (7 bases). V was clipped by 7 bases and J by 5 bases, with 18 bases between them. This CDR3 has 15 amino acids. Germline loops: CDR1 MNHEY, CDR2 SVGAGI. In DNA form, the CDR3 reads TGTGCCAGCAAGGGGGCGGGGACAGCAGAAAACATTCAGTACTTC. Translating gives CASKGAGTAENIQYF.

The DNA for the CDR3 is TGTGCCAGCAGCCCCGGGTCGGGGGGCTCCTACAATGAGCAGTTCTTC. This sequence encodes CASSPGSGGSYNEQFF. The J gene is TRBJ2-1, the V gene TRBV11-3, with 7 positions matching TRBD2. Germline V lookup: CDR1 SGHNT, CDR2 YENEEA. The ends lost 5 bases at V and 0 bases at J; junction bases unmatched: 7. The CDR3 runs to 16 residues. The entire variable domain, with the rest obtained from reference TRBV11-3 and TRBJ2-1, is as follows: EAGVVQSPRYKIIEKKQPVAFWCNPISGHNTLYWYLQNLGQGPELLIRYENEEAVDDSQLPKDRFSAERLKGVDSTLKIQPAELGDSAVYLCASSPGSGGSYNEQFFGPGTRLTVL.

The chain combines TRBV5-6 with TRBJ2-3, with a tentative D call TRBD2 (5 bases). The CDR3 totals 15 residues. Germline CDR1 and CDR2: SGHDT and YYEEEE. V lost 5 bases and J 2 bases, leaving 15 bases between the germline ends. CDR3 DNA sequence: TGTGCCAGCAGATATACTAGAATCCCCACAGATACGCAGTATTTT. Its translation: CASRYTRIPTDTQYF. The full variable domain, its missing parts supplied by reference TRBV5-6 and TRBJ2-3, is DAGVTQSPTHLIKTRGQQVTLRCSPKSGHDTVSWYQQALGQGPQFIFQYYEEEERQRGNFPDRFSGHQFPNYSSELNVNALLLGDSALYLCASRYTRIPTDTQYFGPGTRLTVL.

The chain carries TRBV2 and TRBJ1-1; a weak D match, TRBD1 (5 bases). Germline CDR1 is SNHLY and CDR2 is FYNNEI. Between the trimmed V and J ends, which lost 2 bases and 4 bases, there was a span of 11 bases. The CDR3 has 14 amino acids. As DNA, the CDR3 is TGTGCCAGCAGTGAAATGGGGGGAGTCACTGAAGCTTTCTTT. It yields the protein CASSEMGGVTEAFF.

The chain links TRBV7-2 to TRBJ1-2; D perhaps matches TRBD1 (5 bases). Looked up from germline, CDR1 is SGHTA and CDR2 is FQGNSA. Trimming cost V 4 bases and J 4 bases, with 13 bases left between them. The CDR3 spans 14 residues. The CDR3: CASSSGGRLYGYTF. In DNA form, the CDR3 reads TGTGCCAGCAGCTCCGGGGGTCGGCTCTATGGCTACACCTTC.

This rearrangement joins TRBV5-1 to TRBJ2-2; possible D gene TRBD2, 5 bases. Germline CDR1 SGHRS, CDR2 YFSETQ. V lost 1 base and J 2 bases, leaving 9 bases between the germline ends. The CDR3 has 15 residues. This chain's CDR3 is CASSLLASNTGELFF. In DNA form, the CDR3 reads TGCGCCAGCAGCTTGCTAGCCTCAAACACCGGGGAGCTGTTTTTT.

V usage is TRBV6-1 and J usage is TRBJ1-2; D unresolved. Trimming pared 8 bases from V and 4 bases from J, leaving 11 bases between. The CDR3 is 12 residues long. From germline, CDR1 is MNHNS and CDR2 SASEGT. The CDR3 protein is CASRTPIYGYTF. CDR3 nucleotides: TGTGCCAGCCGGACCCCCATCTATGGCTACACCTTC.

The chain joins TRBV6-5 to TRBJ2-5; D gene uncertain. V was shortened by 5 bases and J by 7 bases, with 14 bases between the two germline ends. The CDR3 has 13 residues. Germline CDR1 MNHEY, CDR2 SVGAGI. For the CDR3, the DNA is TGTGCCAGCAGTCCCCGGACGGCTCGGACCCAGTACTTC. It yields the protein CASSPRTARTQYF.

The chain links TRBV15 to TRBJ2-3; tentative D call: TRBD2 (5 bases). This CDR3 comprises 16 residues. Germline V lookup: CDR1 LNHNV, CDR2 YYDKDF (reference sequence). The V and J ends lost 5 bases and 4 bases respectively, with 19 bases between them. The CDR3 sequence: CATSSRYGESADTQYF. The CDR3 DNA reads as TGTGCCACCAGCTCCCGTTACGGGGAAAGCGCAGATACGCAGTATTTT. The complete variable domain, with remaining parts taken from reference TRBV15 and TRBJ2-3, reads DAMVIQNPRYQVTQFGKPVTLSCSQTLNHNVMYWYQQKSSQAPKLLFHYYDKDFNNEADTPDNFQSRRPNTSFCFLDIRSPGLGDTAMYLCATSSRYGESADTQYFGPGTRLTVL.

CDR3 sequence (DNA): TGTGCCAGCAGCTTAGCGCAAGGTCTAGCGGCCTACGAGCAGTACTTC. It translates to CASSLAQGLAAYEQYF. This chain connects TRBV7-9 to TRBJ2-7, with 7 bases that match TRBD2. V was pared by 0 bases and J by 2 bases, with 7 bases of the junction left unmatched. The CDR3 spans 16 residues. Germline lookup yields CDR1 SEHNR and CDR2 FQNEAQ (reference sequence).

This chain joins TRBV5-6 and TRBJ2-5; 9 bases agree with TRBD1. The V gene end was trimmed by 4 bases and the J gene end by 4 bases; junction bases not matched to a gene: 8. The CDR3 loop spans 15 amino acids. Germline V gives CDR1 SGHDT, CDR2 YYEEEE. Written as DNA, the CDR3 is TGTGCCAGCAGCCGAGTGGGACAGGGTAGAGAGACCCAGTACTTC. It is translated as CASSRVGQGRETQYF.

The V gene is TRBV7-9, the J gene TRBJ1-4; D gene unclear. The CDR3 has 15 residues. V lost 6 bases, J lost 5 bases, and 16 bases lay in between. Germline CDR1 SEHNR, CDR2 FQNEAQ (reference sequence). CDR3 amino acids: CASSFGSGPNEKLFF. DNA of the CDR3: TGTGCCAGCAGTTTCGGCTCGGGCCCCAATGAAAAACTGTTTTTT.

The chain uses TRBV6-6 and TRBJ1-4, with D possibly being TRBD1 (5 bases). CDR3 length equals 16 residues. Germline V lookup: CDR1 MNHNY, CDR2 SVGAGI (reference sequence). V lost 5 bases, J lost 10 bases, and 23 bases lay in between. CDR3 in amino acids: CASSPDGGAVRGKLFF. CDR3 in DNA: TGTGCCAGCAGTCCCGATGGAGGGGCGGTTCGGGGAAAACTGTTTTTT.

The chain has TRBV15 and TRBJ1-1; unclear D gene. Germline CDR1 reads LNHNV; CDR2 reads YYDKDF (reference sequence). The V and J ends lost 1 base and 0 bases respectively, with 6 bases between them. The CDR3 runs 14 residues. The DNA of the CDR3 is TGTGCCACCAGCAGAGGGACCCTGAACACTGAAGCTTTCTTT. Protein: CATSRGTLNTEAFF.

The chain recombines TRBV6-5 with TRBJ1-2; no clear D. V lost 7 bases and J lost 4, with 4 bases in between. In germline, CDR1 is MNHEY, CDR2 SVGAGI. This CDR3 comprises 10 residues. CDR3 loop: CASKGYGYTF. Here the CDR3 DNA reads TGTGCCAGCAAGGGCTATGGCTACACCTTC.

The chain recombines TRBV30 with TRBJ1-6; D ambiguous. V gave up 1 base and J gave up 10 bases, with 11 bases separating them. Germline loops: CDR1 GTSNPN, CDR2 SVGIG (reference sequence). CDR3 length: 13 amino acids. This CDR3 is CAWSAGKGSPLHF. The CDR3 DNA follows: TGTGCCTGGAGTGCGGGGAAGGGATCACCCCTCCACTTT.

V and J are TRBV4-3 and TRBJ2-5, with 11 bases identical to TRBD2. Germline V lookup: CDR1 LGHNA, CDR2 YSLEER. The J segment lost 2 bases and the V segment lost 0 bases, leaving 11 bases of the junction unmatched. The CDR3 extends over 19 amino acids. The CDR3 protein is CASSQDLAASGRRQETQYF. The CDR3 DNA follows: TGCGCCAGCAGCCAAGATCTCGCGGCTAGCGGGAGGAGGCAAGAGACCCAGTACTTC.

The CDR3 spells CASSGERDTEAFF. In nucleotides, the CDR3 is TGCGCCAGCAGTGGAGAGAGGGACACTGAAGCTTTCTTT. The chain couples TRBV10-1 to TRBJ1-1, with unresolved D. The germline V and J ends were trimmed by 4 bases and 3 bases, with 9 bases remaining between them. CDR3 length equals 13 residues. The germline V gene encodes CDR1 WNHNN and CDR2 SYGVQD (reference sequence).

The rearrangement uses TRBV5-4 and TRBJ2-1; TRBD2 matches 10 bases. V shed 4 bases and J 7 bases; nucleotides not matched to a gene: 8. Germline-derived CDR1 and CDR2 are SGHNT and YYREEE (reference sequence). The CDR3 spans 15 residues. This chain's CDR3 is CASSPPAGGVNEQFF. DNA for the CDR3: TGTGCCAGCAGCCCCCCAGCGGGGGGGGTTAATGAGCAGTTCTTC.

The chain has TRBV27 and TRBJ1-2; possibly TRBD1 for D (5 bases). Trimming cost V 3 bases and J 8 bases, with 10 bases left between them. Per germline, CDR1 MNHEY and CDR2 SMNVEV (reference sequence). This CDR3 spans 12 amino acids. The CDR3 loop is CASSFVGGGYTF. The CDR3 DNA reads TGTGCCAGCAGTTTTGTGGGGGGGGGCTACACCTTC.

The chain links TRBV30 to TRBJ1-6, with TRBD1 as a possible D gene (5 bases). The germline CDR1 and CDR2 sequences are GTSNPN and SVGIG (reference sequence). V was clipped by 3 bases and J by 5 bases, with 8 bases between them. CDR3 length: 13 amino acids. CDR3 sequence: CAWRTADNSPLHF. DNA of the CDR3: TGTGCCTGGAGGACAGCTGATAATTCACCCCTCCACTTT.

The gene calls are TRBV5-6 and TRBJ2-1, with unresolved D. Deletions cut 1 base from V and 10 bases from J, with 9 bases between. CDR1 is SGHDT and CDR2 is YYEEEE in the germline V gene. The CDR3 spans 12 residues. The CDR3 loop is CASSLQAREQFF. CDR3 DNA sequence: TGTGCCAGCAGCTTGCAAGCAAGGGAGCAGTTCTTC. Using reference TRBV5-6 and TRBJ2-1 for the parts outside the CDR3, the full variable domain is DAGVTQSPTHLIKTRGQQVTLRCSPKSGHDTVSWYQQALGQGPQFIFQYYEEEERQRGNFPDRFSGHQFPNYSSELNVNALLLGDSALYLCASSLQAREQFFGPGTRLTVL.

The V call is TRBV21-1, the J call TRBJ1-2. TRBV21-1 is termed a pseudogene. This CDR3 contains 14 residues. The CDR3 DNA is TGTGCCAGCAGCCCCCACGAAGGTGGAGATGGCTACACCTTC. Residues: CASSPHEGGDGYTF.

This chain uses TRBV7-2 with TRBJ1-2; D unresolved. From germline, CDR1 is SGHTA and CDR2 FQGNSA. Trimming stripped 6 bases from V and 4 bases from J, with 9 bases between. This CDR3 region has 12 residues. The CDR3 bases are TGTGCCAGCAGAGGGAGCGTCTATGGCTACACCTTC. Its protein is CASRGSVYGYTF.

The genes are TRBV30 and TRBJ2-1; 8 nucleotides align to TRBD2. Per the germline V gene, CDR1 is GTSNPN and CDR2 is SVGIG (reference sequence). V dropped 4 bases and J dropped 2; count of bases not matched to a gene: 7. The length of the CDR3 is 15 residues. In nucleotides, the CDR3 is TGTGCCTGGACCCCCTCGGGGGGGCCCTACAATGAGCAGTTCTTC. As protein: CAWTPSGGPYNEQFF.

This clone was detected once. The CDR3, as DNA: TGTGCCAGCAGTGAAACGGTGGTGAGGCCCCAGCATTTT. Translated, it gives CASSETVVRPQHF. The rearrangement uses TRBV6-1 and TRBJ1-5; D is uncertain. Germline V gene data show CDR1 as MNHNS and CDR2 as SASEGT. CDR3 length: 13 amino acids. V shed 2 bases and J shed 9 bases, with 11 bases lying between them.

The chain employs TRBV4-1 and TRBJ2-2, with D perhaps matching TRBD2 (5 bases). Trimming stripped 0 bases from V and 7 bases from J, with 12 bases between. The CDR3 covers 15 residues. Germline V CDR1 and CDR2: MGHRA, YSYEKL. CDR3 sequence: CASSQDTGTRGELFF. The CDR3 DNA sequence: TGCGCCAGCAGCCAAGATACGGGAACCCGCGGGGAGCTGTTTTTT.

The CDR3 DNA sequence: TGTGCCAGCAGCATCGACTTGGACGGTACGCAGTATTTT. This translates into CASSIDLDGTQYF. The chain couples TRBV7-3 to TRBJ2-3, with D unclear. Germline CDR1 reads SGHTA; CDR2 reads FQGTGA. The V and J ends lost 5 bases and 8 bases respectively, with 14 bases between them. The CDR3 runs 13 residues.

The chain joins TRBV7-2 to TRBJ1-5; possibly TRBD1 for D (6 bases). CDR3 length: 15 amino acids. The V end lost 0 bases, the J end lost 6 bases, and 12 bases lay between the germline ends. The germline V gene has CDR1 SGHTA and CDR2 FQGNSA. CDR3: CASSLAGQRSQPQHF. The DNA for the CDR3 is TGTGCCAGCAGCTTAGCCGGACAGCGGAGTCAGCCCCAGCATTTT.